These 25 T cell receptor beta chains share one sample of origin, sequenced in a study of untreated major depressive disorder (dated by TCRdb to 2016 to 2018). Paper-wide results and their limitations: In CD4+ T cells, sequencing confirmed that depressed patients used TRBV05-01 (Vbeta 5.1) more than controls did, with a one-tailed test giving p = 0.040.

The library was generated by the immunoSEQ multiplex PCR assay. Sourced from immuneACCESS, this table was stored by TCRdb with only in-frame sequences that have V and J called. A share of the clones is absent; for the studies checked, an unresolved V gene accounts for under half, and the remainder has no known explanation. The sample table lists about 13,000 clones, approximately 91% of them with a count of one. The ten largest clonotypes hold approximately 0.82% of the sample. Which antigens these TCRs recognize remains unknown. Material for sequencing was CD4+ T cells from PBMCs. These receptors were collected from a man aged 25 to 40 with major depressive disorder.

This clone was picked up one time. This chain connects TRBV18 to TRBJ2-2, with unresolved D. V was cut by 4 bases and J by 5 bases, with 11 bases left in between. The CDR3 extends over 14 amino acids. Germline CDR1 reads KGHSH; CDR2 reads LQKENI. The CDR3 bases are TGTGCCAGCTCACTTCAGGACGGGACCGGGGAGCTGTTTTTT. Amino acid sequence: CASSLQDGTGELFF.

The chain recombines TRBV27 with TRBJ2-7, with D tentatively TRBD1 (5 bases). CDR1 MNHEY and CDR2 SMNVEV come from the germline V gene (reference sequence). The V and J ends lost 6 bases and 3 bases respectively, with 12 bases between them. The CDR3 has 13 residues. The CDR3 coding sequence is TGTGCCAGCAGCTTTCAGGGAATCTACGAGCAGTACTTC. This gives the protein CASSFQGIYEQYF.

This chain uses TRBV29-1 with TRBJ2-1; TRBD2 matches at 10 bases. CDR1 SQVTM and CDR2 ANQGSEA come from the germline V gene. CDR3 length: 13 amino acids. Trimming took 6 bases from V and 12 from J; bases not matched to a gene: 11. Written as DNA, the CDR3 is TGCAGCGTCACAACCCTAGCGGGGGTTTCGCAGTTCTTC. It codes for CSVTTLAGVSQFF.

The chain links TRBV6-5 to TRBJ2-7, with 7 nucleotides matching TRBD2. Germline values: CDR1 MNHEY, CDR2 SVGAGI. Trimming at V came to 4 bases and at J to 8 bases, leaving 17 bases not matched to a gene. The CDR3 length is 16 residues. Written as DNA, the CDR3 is TGTGCCAGCAGTTTACGCTTAGCGGGCCCCGGCGCGAAGCAGTACTTC. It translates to CASSLRLAGPGAKQYF.

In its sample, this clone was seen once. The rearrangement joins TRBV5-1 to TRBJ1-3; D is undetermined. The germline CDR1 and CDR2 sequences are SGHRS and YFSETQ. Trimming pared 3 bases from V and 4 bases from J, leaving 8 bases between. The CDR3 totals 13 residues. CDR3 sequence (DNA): TGCGCCAGCAGCTCTGAGGGAGGAAACACCATATATTTT. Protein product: CASSSEGGNTIYF.

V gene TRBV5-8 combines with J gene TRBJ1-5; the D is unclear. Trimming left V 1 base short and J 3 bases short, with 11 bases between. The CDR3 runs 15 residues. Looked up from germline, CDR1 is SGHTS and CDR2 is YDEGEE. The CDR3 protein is CASSLNGDDNQPQHF. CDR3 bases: TGTGCCAGCAGCTTGAATGGAGACGACAATCAGCCCCAGCATTTT. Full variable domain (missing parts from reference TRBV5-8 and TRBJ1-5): EAGVTQSPTHLIKTRGQQATLRCSPISGHTSVYWYQQALGLGLQFLLWYDEGEERNRGNFPPRFSGRQFPNYSSELNVNALELEDSALYLCASSLNGDDNQPQHFGDGTRLSIL.

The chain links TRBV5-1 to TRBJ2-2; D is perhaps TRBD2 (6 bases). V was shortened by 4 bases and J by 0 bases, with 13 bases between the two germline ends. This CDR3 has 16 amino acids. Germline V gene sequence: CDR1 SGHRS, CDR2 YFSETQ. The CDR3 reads CASSLEGSANTGELFF. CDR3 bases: TGCGCCAGCAGCCTGGAGGGCAGCGCGAACACCGGGGAGCTGTTTTTT.

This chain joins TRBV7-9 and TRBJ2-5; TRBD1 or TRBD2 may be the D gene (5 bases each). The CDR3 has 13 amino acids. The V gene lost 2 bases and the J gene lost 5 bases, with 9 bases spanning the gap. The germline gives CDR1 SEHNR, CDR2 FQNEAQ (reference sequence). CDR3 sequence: CASSLSGTETQYF. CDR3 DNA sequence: TGTGCCAGCAGCTTATCCGGGACGGAGACCCAGTACTTC.

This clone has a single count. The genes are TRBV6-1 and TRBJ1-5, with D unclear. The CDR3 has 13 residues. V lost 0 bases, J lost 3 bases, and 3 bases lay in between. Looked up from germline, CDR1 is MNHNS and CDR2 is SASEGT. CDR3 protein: CASSEATNQPQHF. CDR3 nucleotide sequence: TGTGCCAGCAGTGAAGCGACCAATCAGCCCCAGCATTTT.

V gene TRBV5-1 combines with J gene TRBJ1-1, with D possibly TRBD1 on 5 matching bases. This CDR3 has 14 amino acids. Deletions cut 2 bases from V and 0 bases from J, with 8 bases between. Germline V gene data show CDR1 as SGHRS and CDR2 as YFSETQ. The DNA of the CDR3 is TGCGCCAGCAGCTTTGGGGGACTGAACACTGAAGCTTTCTTT. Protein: CASSFGGLNTEAFF.

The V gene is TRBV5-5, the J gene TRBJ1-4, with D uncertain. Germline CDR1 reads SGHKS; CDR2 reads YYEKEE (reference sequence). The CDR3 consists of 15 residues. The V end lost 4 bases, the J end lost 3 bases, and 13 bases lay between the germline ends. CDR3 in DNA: TGTGCCAGCAGCCTCCGGTGGGCCTCTAATGAAAAACTGTTTTTT. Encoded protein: CASSLRWASNEKLFF.

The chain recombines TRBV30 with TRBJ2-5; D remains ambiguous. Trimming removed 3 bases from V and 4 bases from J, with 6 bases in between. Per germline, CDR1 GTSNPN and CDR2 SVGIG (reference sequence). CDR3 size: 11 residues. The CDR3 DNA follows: TGTGCCTGGAGCCACGGAGAGACCCAGTACTTC. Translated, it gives CAWSHGETQYF.

CDR3 sequence (DNA): TGTGCCAGCAGCCGACAGGGGAACACCGGGGAGCTGTTTTTT. This encodes CASSRQGNTGELFF. The chain recombines TRBV9 with TRBJ2-2; 7 nucleotides align to TRBD1. The CDR3 runs 14 residues. Germline lookup yields CDR1 SGDLS and CDR2 YYNGEE. Trimming removed 4 bases from V and 1 base from J; junction bases left unmatched: 1.

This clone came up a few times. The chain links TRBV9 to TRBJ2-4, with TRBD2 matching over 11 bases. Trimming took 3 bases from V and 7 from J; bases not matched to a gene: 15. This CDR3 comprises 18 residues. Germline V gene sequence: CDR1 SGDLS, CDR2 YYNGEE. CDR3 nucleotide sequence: TGTGCCAGCAGCGCAGAGGGGACTAGCGGTGTATTGGGGAACATTCAGTACTTC. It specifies CASSAEGTSGVLGNIQYF.

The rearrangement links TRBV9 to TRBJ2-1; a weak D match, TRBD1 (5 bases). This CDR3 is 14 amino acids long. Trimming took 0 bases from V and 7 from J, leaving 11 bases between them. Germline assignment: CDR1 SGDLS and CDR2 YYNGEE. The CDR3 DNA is TGTGCCAGCAGCGTAGCTACAGCAGGGAATGAGCAGTTCTTC. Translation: CASSVATAGNEQFF.

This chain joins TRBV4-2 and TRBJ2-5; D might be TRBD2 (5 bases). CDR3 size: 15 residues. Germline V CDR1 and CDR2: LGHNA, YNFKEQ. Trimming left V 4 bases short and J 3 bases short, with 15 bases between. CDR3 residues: CASSPSLGGEETQYF. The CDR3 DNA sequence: TGTGCCAGCAGCCCCTCACTAGGCGGTGAAGAGACCCAGTACTTC.

The CDR3 DNA sequence: TGCGCCAGCAGCTTGGTCGGGGGGTTGAGCTCCTACGAGCAGTACTTC. Translation: CASSLVGGLSSYEQYF. The rearrangement uses TRBV5-1 and TRBJ2-7; 7 bases map to TRBD2. The CDR3 loop spans 16 amino acids. Losses at the gene ends were 0 bases for V and 0 bases for J; bases not matched to a gene: 6. Germline values: CDR1 SGHRS, CDR2 YFSETQ.

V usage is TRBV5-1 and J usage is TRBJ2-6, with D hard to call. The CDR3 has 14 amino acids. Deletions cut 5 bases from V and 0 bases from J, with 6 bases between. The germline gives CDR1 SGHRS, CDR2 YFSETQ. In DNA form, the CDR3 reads TGCGCCAGCAGAGGGCTCTCTGGGGCCAACGTCCTGACTTTC. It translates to CASRGLSGANVLTF.

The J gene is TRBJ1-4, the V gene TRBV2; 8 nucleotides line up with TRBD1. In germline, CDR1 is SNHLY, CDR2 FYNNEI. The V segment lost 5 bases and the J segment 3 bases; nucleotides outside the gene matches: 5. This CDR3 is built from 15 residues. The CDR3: CASSLDRGANEKLFF. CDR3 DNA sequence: TGTGCCAGCAGTTTAGACAGGGGTGCTAATGAAAAACTGTTTTTT.

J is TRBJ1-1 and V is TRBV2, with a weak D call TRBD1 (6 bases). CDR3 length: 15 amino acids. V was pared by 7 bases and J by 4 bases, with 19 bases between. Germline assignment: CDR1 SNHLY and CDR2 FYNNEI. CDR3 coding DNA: TGTGCCAGCAAGTCGCTACGGGGGGGCGGCACTGAAGCTTTCTTT. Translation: CASKSLRGGGTEAFF.

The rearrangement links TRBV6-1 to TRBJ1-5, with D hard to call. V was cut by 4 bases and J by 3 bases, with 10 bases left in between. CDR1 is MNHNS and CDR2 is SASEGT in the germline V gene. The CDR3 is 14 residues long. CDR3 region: CASSVWQTNQPQHF. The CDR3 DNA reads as TGTGCCAGCAGTGTATGGCAGACCAATCAGCCCCAGCATTTT.

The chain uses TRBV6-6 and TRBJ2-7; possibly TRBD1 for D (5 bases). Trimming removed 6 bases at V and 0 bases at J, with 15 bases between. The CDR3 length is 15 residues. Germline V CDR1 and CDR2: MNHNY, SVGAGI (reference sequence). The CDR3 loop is CASRPDRLSSYEQYF. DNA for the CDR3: TGTGCCAGCAGGCCCGACAGATTGAGCTCCTACGAGCAGTACTTC.

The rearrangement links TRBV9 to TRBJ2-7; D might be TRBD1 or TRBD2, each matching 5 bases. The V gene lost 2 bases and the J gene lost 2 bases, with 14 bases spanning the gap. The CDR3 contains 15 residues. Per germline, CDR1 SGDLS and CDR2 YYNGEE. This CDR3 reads CASSVGTEATYEQYF. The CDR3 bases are TGTGCCAGCAGCGTCGGGACCGAGGCCACCTACGAGCAGTACTTC. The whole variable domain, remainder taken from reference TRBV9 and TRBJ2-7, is DSGVTQTPKHLITATGQRVTLRCSPRSGDLSVYWYQQSLDQGLQFLIQYYNGEERAKGNILERFSAQQFPDLHSELNLSSLELGDSALYFCASSVGTEATYEQYFGPGTRLTVT.

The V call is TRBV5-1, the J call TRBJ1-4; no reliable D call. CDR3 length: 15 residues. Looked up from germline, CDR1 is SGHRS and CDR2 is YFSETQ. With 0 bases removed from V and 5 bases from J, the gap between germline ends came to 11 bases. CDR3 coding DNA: TGCGCCAGCAGCTTGGCGGGCAGTCCAAATGAAAAACTGTTTTTT. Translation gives CASSLAGSPNEKLFF.

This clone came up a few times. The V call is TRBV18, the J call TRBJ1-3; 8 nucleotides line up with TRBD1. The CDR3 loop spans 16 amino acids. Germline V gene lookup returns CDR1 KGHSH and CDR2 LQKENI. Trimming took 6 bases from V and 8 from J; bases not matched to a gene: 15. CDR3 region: CASSRGGRQGADTIYF. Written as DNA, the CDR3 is TGTGCCAGCTCCCGCGGTGGTCGTCAGGGGGCAGACACCATATATTTT.